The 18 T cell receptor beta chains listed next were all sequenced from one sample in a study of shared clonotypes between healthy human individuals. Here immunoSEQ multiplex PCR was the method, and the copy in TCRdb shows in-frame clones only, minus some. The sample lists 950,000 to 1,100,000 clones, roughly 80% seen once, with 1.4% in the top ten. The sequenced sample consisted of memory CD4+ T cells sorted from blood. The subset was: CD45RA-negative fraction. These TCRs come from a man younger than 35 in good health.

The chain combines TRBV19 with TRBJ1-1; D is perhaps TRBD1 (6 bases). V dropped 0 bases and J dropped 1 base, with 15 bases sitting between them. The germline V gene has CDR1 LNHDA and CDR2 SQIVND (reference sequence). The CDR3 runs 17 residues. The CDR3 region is CASSIDPRQVWNTEAFF. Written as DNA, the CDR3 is TGTGCCAGTAGTATAGATCCCCGACAGGTCTGGAACACTGAAGCTTTCTTT. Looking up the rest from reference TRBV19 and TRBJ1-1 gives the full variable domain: DGGITQSPKYLFRKEGQNVTLSCEQNLNHDAMYWYRQDPGQGLRLIYYSQIVNDFQKGDIAEGYSVSREKKESFPLTVTSAQKNPTAFYLCASSIDPRQVWNTEAFFGQGTRLTVV.

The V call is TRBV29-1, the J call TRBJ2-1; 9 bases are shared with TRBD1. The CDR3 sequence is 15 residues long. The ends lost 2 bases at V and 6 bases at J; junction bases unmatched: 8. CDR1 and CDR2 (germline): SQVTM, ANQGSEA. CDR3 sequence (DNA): TGCAGCGTTGAATTGGGACAGGGCAGTTTCAATGAGCAGTTCTTC. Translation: CSVELGQGSFNEQFF.

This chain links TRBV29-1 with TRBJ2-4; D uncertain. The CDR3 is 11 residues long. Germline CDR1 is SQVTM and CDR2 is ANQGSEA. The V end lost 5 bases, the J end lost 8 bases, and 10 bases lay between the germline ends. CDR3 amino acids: CSVRPKDIQYF. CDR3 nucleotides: TGCAGCGTTCGTCCCAAGGACATTCAGTACTTC.

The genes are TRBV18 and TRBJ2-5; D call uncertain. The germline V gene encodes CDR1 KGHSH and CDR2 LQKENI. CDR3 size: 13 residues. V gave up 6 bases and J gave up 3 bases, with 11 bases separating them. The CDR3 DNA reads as TGTGCCAGCTCCTCTCAAAGGGAAGAGACCCAGTACTTC. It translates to CASSSQREETQYF.

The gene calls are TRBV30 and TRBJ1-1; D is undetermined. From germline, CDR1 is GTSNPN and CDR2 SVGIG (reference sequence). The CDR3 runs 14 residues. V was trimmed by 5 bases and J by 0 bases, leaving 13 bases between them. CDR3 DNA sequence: TGTGCCTGGGTTCGACGGAAACTGAACACTGAAGCTTTCTTT. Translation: CAWVRRKLNTEAFF.

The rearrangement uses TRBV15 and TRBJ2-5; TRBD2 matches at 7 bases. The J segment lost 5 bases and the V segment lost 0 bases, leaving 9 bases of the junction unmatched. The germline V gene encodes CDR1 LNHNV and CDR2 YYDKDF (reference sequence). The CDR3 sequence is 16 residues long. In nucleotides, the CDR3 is TGTGCCACCAGCAGAGATAAGGGAGCGGGGAGGGAGACCCAGTACTTC. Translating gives CATSRDKGAGRETQYF.

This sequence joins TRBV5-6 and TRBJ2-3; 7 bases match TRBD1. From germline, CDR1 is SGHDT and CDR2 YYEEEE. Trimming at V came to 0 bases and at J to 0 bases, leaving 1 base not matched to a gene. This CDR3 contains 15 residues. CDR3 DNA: TGTGCCAGCAGCTTGGACAGGGGTAGCACAGATACGCAGTATTTT. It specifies CASSLDRGSTDTQYF.

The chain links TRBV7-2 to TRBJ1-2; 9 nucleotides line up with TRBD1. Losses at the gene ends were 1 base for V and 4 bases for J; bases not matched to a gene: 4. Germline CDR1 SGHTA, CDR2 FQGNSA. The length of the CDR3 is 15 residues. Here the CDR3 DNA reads TGTGCCAGCAGCTTAGACGGGACAGGGCCCTATGGCTACACCTTC. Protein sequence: CASSLDGTGPYGYTF.

The DNA for the CDR3 is TGTGCCAGCAGCAGCCCAGGGATTTCTGAAAAACTGTTTTTT. This encodes CASSSPGISEKLFF. This chain links TRBV5-4 with TRBJ1-4; perhaps TRBD1 as D (5 bases). In germline, CDR1 is SGHNT, CDR2 YYREEE (reference sequence). The CDR3 has 14 residues. The V end lost 4 bases, the J end lost 7 bases, and 14 bases lay between the germline ends.

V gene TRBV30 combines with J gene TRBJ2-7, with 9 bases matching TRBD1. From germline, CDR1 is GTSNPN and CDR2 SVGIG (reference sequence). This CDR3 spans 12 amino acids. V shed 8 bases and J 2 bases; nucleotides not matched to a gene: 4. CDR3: CAGGQGPYEQYF. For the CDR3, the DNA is TGTGCCGGGGGACAGGGCCCCTACGAGCAGTACTTC.

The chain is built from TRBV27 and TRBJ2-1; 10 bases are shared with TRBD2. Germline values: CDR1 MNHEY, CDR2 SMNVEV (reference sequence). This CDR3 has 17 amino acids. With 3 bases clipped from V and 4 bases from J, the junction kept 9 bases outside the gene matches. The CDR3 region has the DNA TGTGCCAGCAGTTTTATAAGCGGGGGGGCCGGATACAATGAGCAGTTCTTC. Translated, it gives CASSFISGGAGYNEQFF.

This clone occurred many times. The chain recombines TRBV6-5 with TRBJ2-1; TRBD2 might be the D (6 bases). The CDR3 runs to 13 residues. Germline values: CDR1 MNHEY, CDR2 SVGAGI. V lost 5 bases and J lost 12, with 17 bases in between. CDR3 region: CASSPGGGMSQFF. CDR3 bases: TGTGCCAGCAGTCCCGGTGGGGGGATGTCGCAGTTCTTC.

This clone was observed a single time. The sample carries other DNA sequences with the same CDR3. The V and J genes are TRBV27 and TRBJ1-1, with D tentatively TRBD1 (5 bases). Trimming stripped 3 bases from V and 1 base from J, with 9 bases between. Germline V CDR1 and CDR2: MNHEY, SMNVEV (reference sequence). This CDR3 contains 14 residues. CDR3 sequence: CASSLSGGNTEAFF. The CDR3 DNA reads TGTGCCAGCAGTTTGAGCGGGGGGAACACTGAAGCTTTCTTT.

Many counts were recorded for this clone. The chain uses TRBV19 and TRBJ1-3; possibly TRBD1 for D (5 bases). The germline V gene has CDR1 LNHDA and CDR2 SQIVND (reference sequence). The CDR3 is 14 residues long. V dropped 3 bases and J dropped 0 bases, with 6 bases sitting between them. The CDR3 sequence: CASSIGHSGNTIYF. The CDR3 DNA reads TGTGCCAGTAGTATTGGACACTCTGGAAACACCATATATTTT.

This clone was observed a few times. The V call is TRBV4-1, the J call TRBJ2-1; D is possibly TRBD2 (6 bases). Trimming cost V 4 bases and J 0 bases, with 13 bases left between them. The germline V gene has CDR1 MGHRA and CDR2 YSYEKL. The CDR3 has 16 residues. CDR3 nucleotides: TGCGCCAGCAGCCGGTTAGCGGACCTCTCCTACAATGAGCAGTTCTTC. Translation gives CASSRLADLSYNEQFF.

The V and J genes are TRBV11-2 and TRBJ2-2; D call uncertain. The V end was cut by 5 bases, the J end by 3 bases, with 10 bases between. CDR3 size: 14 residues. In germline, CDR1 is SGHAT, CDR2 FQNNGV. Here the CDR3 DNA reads TGTGCCAGCAGCCCTAGGCGAGACACCGGGGAGCTGTTTTTT. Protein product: CASSPRRDTGELFF.

CDR3 coding DNA: TGTGCCAGCAGTCCCACGGCTAGCGGGGGATACGAGCAGTACTTC. Translation gives CASSPTASGGYEQYF. This sequence joins TRBV6-5 and TRBJ2-7; 10 bases match TRBD2. The CDR3 has 15 residues. Germline V gene sequence: CDR1 MNHEY, CDR2 SVGAGI. With 5 bases clipped from V and 4 bases from J, the junction kept 8 bases outside the gene matches.

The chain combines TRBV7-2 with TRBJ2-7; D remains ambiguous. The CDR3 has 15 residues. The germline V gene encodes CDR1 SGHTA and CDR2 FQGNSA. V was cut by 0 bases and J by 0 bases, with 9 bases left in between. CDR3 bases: TGTGCCAGCAGCTTAGCGCAGAAAAGCTCCTACGAGCAGTACTTC. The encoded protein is CASSLAQKSSYEQYF.